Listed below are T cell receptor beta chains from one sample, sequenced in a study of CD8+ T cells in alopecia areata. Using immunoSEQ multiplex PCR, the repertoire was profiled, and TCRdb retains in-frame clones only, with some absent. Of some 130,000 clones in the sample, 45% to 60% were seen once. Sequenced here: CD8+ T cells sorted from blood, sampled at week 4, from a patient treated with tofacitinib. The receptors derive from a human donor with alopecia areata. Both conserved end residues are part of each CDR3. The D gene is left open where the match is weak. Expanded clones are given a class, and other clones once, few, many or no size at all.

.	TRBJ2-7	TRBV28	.	TGTGCCAGCAGTCGCCCCGGGACGGAATTTTACGAGCAGTACTTC	CASSRPGTEFYEQYF
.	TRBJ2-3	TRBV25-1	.	TGTGCCAGCAGTGGATCCCCGCTACGACTAGTCCGCACAGATACGCAGTATTTT	CASSGSPLRLVRTDTQYF
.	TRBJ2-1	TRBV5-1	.	TGCGCCAGCAGCTTGGAGGGACACTCCCGGATTTATGAGCAGTTCTTC	CASSLEGHSRIYEQFF
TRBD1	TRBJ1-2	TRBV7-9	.	TGTGCCAGCAGCCTCCCCGGGACAGACTATGGCTACACCTTC	CASSLPGTDYGYTF
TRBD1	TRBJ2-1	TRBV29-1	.	TGCAGCGTTGGTAGAAACAGGGGCTCCTACAATGAGCAGTTCTTC	CSVGRNRGSYNEQFF
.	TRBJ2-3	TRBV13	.	TGTGCCAGCAGCTTAGGACTAGAAGTAGATACGCAGTATTTT	CASSLGLEVDTQYF
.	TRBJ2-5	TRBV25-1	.	TGTGCCAGCAATCTTGGAGAGGATTCCCAAGAGACCCAGTACTTC	CASNLGEDSQETQYF
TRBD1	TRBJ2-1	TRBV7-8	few	TGTGCCAGCAGCCCCTCGACAGGGGACTTGTACAATGAGCAGTTCTTC	CASSPSTGDLYNEQFF
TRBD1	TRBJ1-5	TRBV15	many	TGTGCCACCAGCACCTGGACAGGGGATCAGCCCCAGCATTTT	CATSTWTGDQPQHF
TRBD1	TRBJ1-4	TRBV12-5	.	TGTGCTAGTGGTCTCCAACAGGGGTTATTCACTGAAAAACTGTTTTTT	CASGLQQGLFTEKLFF
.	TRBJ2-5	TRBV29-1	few	TGCAGCGTTGAAGGCGAGGGGCTTTGGCAAGAGACCCAGTACTTC	CSVEGEGLWQETQYF
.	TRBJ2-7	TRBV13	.	TGTGCCAGCAGCCCGTCCCTGCAGGCCTACGAGCAGTACTTC	CASSPSLQAYEQYF
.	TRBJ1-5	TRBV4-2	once	TGTGCCAGCAGCCAAGACGACCAGCCCCAGCATTTT	CASSQDDQPQHF
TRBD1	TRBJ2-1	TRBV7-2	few	TGTGCCAGCAGGGACAGGGGCTCCTACAATGAGCAGTTCTTC	CASRDRGSYNEQFF
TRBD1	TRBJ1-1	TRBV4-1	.	TGCGCCAGCAGCCTGGGACAGAACCCTGAAGCTTTCTTT	CASSLGQNPEAFF
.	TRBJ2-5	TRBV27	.	TGTGCCGTAGATTGGAGAGGGACGTTAAAGACCCAGTACTTC	CAVDWRGTLKTQYF
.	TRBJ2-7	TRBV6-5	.	TGTGCCAGCAGCGGCGACTCCTACGAGCAGTACTTC	CASSGDSYEQYF
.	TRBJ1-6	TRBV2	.	TGTGCCAGCGGAAGGGGACATGACAATTCACCCCTCCACTTT	CASGRGHDNSPLHF
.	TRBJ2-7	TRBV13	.	TGTGCCAGCAGCTCCCGGGCCTTAGACGGCGAGCAGTACTTC	CASSSRALDGEQYF
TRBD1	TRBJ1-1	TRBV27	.	TGTGCCAGCAGTGAGGGGGCTGGTGAAGCTTTCTTT	CASSEGAGEAFF
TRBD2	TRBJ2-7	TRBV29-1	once	TGCAGCGTTGAAGGACTAGCGGGGGCTTACGAGCAGTACTTC	CSVEGLAGAYEQYF
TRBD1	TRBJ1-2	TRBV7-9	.	TGTGCCAGCAGCTTAGGAGGATGGACAGGGGCCCATGATGGCTACACCTTC	CASSLGGWTGAHDGYTF
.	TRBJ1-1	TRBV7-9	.	TGTGCCAGCAGTCCTAGTTTGGGGGCGATTGGCACTGAAGCTTTCTTT	CASSPSLGAIGTEAFF
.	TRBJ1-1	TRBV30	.	TGTGCCTGGAGTGCAAGCCCAAACACTGAAGCTTTCTTT	CAWSASPNTEAFF
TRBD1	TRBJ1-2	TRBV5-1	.	TGCGCCAGCAGCCGGAATTTGGACAGGGGAGAGGGCTACACCTTC	CASSRNLDRGEGYTF
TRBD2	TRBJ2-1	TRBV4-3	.	TGCGCCAGCAGTCGGGGACTAGCAGGGTCCTACAATGAGCAGTTCTTC	CASSRGLAGSYNEQFF
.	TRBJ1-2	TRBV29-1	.	TGCAGCGGTAGCGGGAAAGACTATGGCTACACCTTC	CSGSGKDYGYTF
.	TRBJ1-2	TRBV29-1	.	TGCAGCGTTGAAGACCGGGGGACACTATATTTGTATGGCTACACCTTC	CSVEDRGTLYLYGYTF
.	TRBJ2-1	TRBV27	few	TGTGCCAGCAGTTTGACCCATGGCTTCTACAATGAGCAGTTCTTC	CASSLTHGFYNEQFF
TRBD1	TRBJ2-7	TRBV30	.	TGTGCCTGGAGCGCATGGACAGGGGAGATCTACGAGCAGTACTTC	CAWSAWTGEIYEQYF
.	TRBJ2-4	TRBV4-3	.	TGCGCCAGCAGCCAAGAGGGGGTAGGGGCGGAAGCCAAAAACATTCAGTACTTC	CASSQEGVGAEAKNIQYF
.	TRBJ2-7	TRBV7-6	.	TGTGCCAGCAGCTTAGGAGGGCACGAGCAGTACTTC	CASSLGGHEQYF
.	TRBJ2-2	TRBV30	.	TGTGCCTGGAGTTTGGGCACCGGGGAGCTGTTTTTT	CAWSLGTGELFF
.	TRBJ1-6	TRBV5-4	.	TGTGCCAGCAGCTTGTTGGGGTATAATTCACCCCTCCACTTT	CASSLLGYNSPLHF
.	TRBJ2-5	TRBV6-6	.	TGTGCCAGCACCGCCCAGGTGGAGACCCAGTACTTC	CASTAQVETQYF
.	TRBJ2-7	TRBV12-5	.	TGTGCTAGTGGTTTGGTAGGGAACGAGCAGTACTTC	CASGLVGNEQYF
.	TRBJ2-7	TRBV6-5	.	TGTGCCAGCAGTTACTCTTCAGGGCTGGAGACCTACGAGCAGTACTTC	CASSYSSGLETYEQYF
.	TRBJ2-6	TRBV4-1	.	TGCGCCAGCAGCCAAGCTGGGGCCAACGTCCTGACTTTC	CASSQAGANVLTF
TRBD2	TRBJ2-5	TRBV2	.	TGTGCCAGCAGTGCGGAGGGAGGGGCGAGGGAGACCCAGTACTTC	CASSAEGGARETQYF
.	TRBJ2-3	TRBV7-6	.	TGTGCCAGCAGCTTAGAGCGAACACCTGCAGATACGCAGTATTTT	CASSLERTPADTQYF
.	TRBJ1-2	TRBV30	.	TGTGCCTGGAGTGTACAAGGGGGGTACGCGCGCTACACCTTC	CAWSVQGGYARYTF
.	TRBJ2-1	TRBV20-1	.	TGCAGTGCTAGAGATCTCGGTGAGCAGTTCTTC	CSARDLGEQFF
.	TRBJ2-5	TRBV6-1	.	TGTGCCAGCAGTGAAGCCTCAGGGAGTTGGGAGACCCAGTACTTC	CASSEASGSWETQYF
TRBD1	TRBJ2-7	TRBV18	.	TGTGCCAGCTCACCAGGGGACAGAGTCTACGAGCAGTACTTC	CASSPGDRVYEQYF
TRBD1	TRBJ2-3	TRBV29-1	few	TGCAGCGTTGAAGACTTGGACAGGGCAACAGATACGCAGTATTTT	CSVEDLDRATDTQYF
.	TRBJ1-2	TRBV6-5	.	TGTGCCAGCAGCTCCCTAGAGTGGTATGGCTACACCTTC	CASSSLEWYGYTF